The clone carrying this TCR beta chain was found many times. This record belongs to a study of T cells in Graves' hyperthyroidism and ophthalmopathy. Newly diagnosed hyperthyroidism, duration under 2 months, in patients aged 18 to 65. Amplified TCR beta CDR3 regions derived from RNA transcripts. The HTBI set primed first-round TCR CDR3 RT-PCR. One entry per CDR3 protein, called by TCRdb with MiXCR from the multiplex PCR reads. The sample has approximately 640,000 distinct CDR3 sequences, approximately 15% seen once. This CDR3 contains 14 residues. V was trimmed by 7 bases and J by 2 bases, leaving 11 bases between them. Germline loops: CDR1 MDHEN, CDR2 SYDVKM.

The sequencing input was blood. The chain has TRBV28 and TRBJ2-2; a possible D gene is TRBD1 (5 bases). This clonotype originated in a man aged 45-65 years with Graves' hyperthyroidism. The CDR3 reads CASNRQSNTGELFF. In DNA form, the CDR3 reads TGTGCCAGCAACAGACAGAGTAACACCGGGGAGCTGTTTTTT.